One sample yielded the 2 T cell receptor beta chains listed below, sequenced in a study of breast tumors, draining lymph nodes, adjacent tissues. MiXCR, applied by TCRdb to the multiplex PCR reads, yields one record per CDR3 protein. The data show under 150,000 distinct CDR3 sequences, around 21% seen once. The lymph nodes were axillary draining lymph nodes from breast cancer patients. Source material: axillary lymph node tissue. These receptors all stem from a female donor with breast cancer. Some clones in this sample may be carry-over from other donors' samples.

There are many counts of this clonotype. This rearrangement joins TRBV20-1 to TRBJ2-7; D possibly corresponds to TRBD2 (6 bases). Germline CDR1 and CDR2: DFQATT and SNEGSKA (reference sequence). The CDR3 is made up of 14 amino acids. Trimming cost V 1 base and J 2 bases, with 12 bases left between them. CDR3 coding DNA: TGCAGTGCTAGAGGCCGGGACTGGACCTACGAGCAGTACTTC. As protein: CSARGRDWTYEQYF.

This clonotype was seen at least ten times. The genes are TRBV20-1 and TRBJ1-2; D uncertain. The CDR3 has 12 amino acids. Trimming took 6 bases from V and 0 from J, leaving 8 bases between them. Germline CDR1 DFQATT, CDR2 SNEGSKA (reference sequence). The CDR3 reads CSASPSNYGYTF. The DNA for the CDR3 is TGCAGTGCATCCCCCTCTAACTATGGCTACACCTTC.